What follows are 9 T cell receptor beta chains derived from one specimen sequenced in a study of cytomegalovirus exposure and HLA in healthy donors. The PCR contained 60 Vbeta and 13 Jbeta primers. Using immunoSEQ multiplex PCR, the repertoire was profiled, and TCRdb retains in-frame clones only, with some absent. Seen here are about 110,000 clones, roughly three fifths observed once, and the top ten hold around 4%. The sample taken for sequencing was PBMCs. The source is a man under 40 in good health and CMV-seropositive.

This sequence joins TRBV7-3 and TRBJ2-1, with 8 bases matching TRBD1. The trim removed 5 bases at V and 0 bases at J, leaving 3 bases unmatched. The CDR3 has 15 residues. Germline V gene lookup returns CDR1 SGHTA and CDR2 FQGTGA. The CDR3: CASSLQGVSYNEQFF. In DNA, the CDR3 is TGTGCCAGCAGCCTACAGGGGGTCTCCTACAATGAGCAGTTCTTC.

The rearrangement joins TRBV19 to TRBJ1-2; D is undetermined. The CDR3 is 12 residues long. Per germline, CDR1 LNHDA and CDR2 SQIVND (reference sequence). Deletions cut 8 bases from V and 3 bases from J, with 10 bases between. The CDR3 spells CASSERDYGYTF. CDR3 DNA sequence: TGTGCCAGTTCTGAGAGGGACTATGGCTACACCTTC. The full variable domain, completed using reference TRBV19 and TRBJ1-2, is DGGITQSPKYLFRKEGQNVTLSCEQNLNHDAMYWYRQDPGQGLRLIYYSQIVNDFQKGDIAEGYSVSREKKESFPLTVTSAQKNPTAFYLCASSERDYGYTFGSGTRLTVV.

This CDR3 reads CASSLGPTGVDNSPLHF. CDR3 coding DNA: TGCGCCAGCAGCTTGGGACCCACAGGGGTGGATAATTCACCCCTCCACTTT. V is TRBV5-1 and J is TRBJ1-6; 7 bases match TRBD1. Trimming removed 0 bases from V and 5 bases from J; junction bases left unmatched: 8. Germline values: CDR1 SGHRS, CDR2 YFSETQ. CDR3 length equals 17 residues.

This clone appeared a single time. This chain connects TRBV5-1 to TRBJ2-3; D remains ambiguous. With 2 bases removed from V and 6 bases from J, the gap between germline ends came to 7 bases. The CDR3 spans 12 residues. Per the germline V gene, CDR1 is SGHRS and CDR2 is YFSETQ. CDR3 sequence: CASSFGTDTQYF. CDR3 nucleotides: TGCGCCAGCAGCTTCGGTACGGATACGCAGTATTTT.

This clone was recorded only once. This chain connects TRBV5-1 to TRBJ1-4; 7 bases map to TRBD1. V gave up 0 bases and J gave up 6 bases; unmatched junction bases: 2. The length of the CDR3 is 14 residues. CDR1 is SGHRS, CDR2 YFSETQ, per germline. Here the CDR3 DNA reads TGCGCCAGCAGCTTGGAACAGGGGTATGAAAAACTGTTTTTT. Its translation: CASSLEQGYEKLFF. The full variable domain, with the rest looked up from reference TRBV5-1 and TRBJ1-4, is KAGVTQTPRYLIKTRGQQVTLSCSPISGHRSVSWYQQTPGQGLQFLFEYFSETQRNKGNFPGRFSGRQFSNSRSEMNVSTLELGDSALYLCASSLEQGYEKLFFGSGTQLSVL.

The sample holds a few counts of this clone. The rearrangement uses TRBV5-1 and TRBJ2-2; 8 positions agree with TRBD1. The junction had 7 bases not matched to a gene; V was cut back by 3 bases and J by 9 bases. Germline V lookup: CDR1 SGHRS, CDR2 YFSETQ. This CDR3 is built from 14 residues. The CDR3 spells CASSSRQGPRELFF. For the CDR3, the DNA is TGCGCCAGCAGCTCTCGACAGGGGCCGAGGGAGCTGTTTTTT. Complete variable domain (other parts from reference TRBV5-1 and TRBJ2-2): KAGVTQTPRYLIKTRGQQVTLSCSPISGHRSVSWYQQTPGQGLQFLFEYFSETQRNKGNFPGRFSGRQFSNSRSEMNVSTLELGDSALYLCASSSRQGPRELFFGEGSRLTVL.

A single count supports this clone. The chain recombines TRBV6-1 with TRBJ1-3, with TRBD1 matching over 8 bases. V dropped 6 bases and J dropped 8; count of bases not matched to a gene: 6. Looked up from germline, CDR1 is MNHNS and CDR2 is SASEGT. This CDR3 region has 13 residues. CDR3 region: CASSQDRADTIYF. The CDR3 DNA is TGTGCCAGCAGCCAGGACAGGGCGGACACCATATATTTT.

V usage is TRBV27 and J usage is TRBJ1-3; D ambiguous. Germline V gene data show CDR1 as MNHEY and CDR2 as SMNVEV (reference sequence). With 2 bases removed from V and 4 bases from J, the gap between germline ends came to 6 bases. This CDR3 contains 13 residues. CDR3 protein: CASSLNGGNTIYF. CDR3 bases: TGTGCCAGCAGTTTAAACGGGGGAAACACCATATATTTT.

J is TRBJ2-2 and V is TRBV11-3; the D is unclear. Trimming shortened V by 0 bases and J by 5 bases, and 16 bases separated the two germline ends. Looked up from germline, CDR1 is SGHNT and CDR2 is YENEEA. This CDR3 spans 17 amino acids. CDR3 sequence reads: CASSLESQRIGTGELFF. The CDR3 DNA follows: TGTGCCAGCAGCTTAGAGTCCCAGAGGATAGGTACCGGGGAGCTGTTTTTT.